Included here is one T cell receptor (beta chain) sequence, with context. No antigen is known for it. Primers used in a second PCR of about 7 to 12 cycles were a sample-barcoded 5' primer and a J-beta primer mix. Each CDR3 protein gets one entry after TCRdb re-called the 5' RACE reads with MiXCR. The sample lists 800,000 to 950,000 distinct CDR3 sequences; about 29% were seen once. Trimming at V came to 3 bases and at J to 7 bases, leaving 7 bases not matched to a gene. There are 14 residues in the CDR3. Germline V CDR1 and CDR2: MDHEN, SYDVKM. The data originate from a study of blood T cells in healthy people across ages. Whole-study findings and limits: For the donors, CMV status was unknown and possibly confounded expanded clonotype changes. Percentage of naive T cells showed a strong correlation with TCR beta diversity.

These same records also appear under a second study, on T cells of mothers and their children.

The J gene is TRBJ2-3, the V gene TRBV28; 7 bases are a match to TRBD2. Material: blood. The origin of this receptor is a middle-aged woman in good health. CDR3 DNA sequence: TGTGCCAGCAGTTTTGCAGCGGGGATCCATACGCAGTATTTT. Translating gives CASSFAAGIHTQYF. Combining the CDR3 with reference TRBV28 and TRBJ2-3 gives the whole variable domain DVKVTQSSRYLVKRTGEKVFLECVQDMDHENMFWYRQDPGLGLRLIYFSYDVKMKEKGDIPEGYSVSREKKERFSLILESASTNQTSMYLCASSFAAGIHTQYFGPGTRLTVL.